Described below is a single TCR beta chain sequence and its context. As yet, its antigen is unknown. V lost 6 bases, J lost 2 bases, and 16 bases lay in between. The germline V gene encodes CDR1 MNHEY and CDR2 SMNVEV (reference sequence). This CDR3 is built from 16 residues. Repertoires were generated with immunoSEQ multiplex PCR, while TCRdb's copy carries only in-frame clones and drops some. The sample yields some 260,000 clones, roughly 91% seen once. The source of the sample is a study of cytomegalovirus exposure and HLA in healthy donors. Study-level findings and limits: The authors enumerated over 150 TCR beta chains as linked to cytomegalovirus.

Sequencing was carried out using PBMCs. This TCR came from a young woman in good health and CMV-seronegative. V and J are TRBV27 and TRBJ1-4; no reliable D call. The CDR3 loop reads CASSYKGQVTNEKLFF. CDR3 DNA sequence: TGTGCCAGCAGCTATAAGGGCCAGGTTACTAATGAAAAACTGTTTTTT.